This TCR beta chain comes out of a study of neurological immune-mediated disorders. Study conclusions and caveats: It was the repertoires of 18 of 34 multiple sclerosis patients that phylogenetic grouping placed in one related-CDR3 cluster, which is a possible signature.

TCRdb recomputed calls from the 5' RACE reads with MiXCR, one row per CDR3 protein. The sample lists under 70,000 distinct CDR3 sequences; roughly 5.5% were seen once. This clonotype was counted ten times or more. Its antigen is currently unknown. CDR1 is SNHLY, CDR2 FYNNEI, per germline. CDR3 length: 14 amino acids. Trimming cost V 2 bases and J 6 bases, with 11 bases left between them. The sample consisted of PBMCs. The receptor was derived from a woman in her twenties or thirties with multiple sclerosis. The chain carries TRBV2 and TRBJ2-1, with D unresolved. The CDR3 sequence: CASSESTTANEQFF. The CDR3 DNA reads as TGTGCCAGCAGTGAATCTACTACAGCCAATGAGCAGTTCTTC.